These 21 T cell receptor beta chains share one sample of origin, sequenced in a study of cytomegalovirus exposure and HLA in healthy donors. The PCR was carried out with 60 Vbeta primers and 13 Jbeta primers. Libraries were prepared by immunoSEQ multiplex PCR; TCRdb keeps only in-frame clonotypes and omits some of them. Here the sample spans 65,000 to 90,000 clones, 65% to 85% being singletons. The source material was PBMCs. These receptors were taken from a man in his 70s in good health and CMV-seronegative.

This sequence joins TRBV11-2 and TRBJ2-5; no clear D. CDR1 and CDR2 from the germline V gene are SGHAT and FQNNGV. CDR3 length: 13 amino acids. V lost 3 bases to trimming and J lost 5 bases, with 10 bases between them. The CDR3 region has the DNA TGTGCCAGCAGCTTGATGATAGAGGAGACCCAGTACTTC. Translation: CASSLMIEETQYF.

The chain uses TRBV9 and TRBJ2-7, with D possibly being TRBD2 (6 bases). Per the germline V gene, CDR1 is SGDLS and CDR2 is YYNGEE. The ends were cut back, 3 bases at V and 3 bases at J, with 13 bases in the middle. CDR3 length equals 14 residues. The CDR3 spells CASSEGLTLYEQYF. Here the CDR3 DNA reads TGTGCCAGCAGCGAGGGACTTACCCTCTACGAGCAGTACTTC.

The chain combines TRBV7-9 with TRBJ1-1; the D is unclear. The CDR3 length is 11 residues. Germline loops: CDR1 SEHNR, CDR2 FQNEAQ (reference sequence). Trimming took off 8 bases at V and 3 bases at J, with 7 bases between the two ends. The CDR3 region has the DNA TGTGCCAGCGCGCAGGACACTGAAGCTTTCTTT. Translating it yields CASAQDTEAFF.

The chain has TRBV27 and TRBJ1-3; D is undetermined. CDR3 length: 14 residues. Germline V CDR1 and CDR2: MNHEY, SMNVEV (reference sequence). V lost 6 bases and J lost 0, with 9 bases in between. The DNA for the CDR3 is TGTGCCAGCAGGCTCCCTATCTCTGGAAACACCATATATTTT. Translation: CASRLPISGNTIYF.

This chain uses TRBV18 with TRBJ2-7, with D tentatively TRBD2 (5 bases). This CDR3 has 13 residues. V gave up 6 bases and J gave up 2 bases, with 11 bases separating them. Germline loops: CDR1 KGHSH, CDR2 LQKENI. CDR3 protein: CASSQLATYEQYF. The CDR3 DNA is TGTGCCAGCTCCCAGCTAGCAACCTACGAGCAGTACTTC.

The CDR3: CTDRGPEYGYTF. In DNA, the CDR3 is TGTACAGACAGGGGGCCAGAGTATGGCTACACCTTC. This chain connects TRBV27 to TRBJ1-2, with 10 nucleotides matching TRBD1. The CDR3 extends over 12 amino acids. Looked up from germline, CDR1 is MNHEY and CDR2 is SMNVEV (reference sequence).

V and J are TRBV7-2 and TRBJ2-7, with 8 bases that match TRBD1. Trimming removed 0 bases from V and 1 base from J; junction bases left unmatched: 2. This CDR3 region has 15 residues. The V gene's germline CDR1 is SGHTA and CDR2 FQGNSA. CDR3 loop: CASSLAGQVSYEQYF. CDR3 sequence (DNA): TGTGCCAGCAGCTTAGCGGGACAGGTGTCCTACGAGCAGTACTTC.

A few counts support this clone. The CDR3 sequence: CASSYSDRARNTIYF. CDR3 DNA: TGTGCCAGCAGTTACTCGGACAGGGCTAGAAACACCATATATTTT. J is TRBJ1-3 and V is TRBV6-6; 8 nucleotides align to TRBD1. The CDR3 loop spans 15 amino acids. Trimming at V came to 0 bases and at J to 5 bases, leaving 3 bases not matched to a gene. CDR1 is MNHNY and CDR2 is SVGAGI in the germline V gene (reference sequence).

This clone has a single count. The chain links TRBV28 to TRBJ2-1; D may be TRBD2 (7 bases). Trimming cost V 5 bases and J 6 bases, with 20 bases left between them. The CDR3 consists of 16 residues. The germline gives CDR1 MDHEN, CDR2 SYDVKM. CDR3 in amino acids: CASSSPLGGGTNEQFF. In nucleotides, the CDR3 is TGTGCCAGCAGTAGCCCCTTAGGGGGGGGCACCAATGAGCAGTTCTTC.

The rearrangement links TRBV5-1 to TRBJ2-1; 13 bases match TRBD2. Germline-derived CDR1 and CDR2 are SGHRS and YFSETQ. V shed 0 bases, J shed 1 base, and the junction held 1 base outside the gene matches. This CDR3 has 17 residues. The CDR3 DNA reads TGCGCCAGCAGCTTGGGACTAGCGGGGGGTTCCTACAATGAGCAGTTCTTC. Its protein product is CASSLGLAGGSYNEQFF.

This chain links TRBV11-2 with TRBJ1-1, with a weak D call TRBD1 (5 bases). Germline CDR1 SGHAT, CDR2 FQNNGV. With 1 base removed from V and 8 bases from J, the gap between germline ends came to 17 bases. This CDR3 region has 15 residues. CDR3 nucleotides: TGTGCCAGCAGCTTAGGGGGGGGTTTAGGGTCAGAAGCTTTCTTT. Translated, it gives CASSLGGGLGSEAFF.

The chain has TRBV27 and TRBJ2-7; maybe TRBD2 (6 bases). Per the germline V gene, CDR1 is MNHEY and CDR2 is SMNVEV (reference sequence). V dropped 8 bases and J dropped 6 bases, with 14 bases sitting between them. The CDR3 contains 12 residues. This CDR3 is CASRGDGGEQYF. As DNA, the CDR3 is TGTGCCAGCCGGGGTGACGGGGGCGAGCAGTACTTC.

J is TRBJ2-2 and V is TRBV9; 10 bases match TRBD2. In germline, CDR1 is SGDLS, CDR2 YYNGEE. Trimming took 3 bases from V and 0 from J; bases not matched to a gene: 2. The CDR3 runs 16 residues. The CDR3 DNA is TGTGCCAGCAGCGATCTAGCGGGGGCGAACACCGGGGAGCTGTTTTTT. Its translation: CASSDLAGANTGELFF.

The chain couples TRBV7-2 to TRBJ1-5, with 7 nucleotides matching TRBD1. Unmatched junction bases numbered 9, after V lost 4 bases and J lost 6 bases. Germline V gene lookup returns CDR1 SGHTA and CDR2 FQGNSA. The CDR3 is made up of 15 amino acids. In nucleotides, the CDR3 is TGTGCCAGCAGCTCGACAGGGTTAGGGAGTCAGCCCCAGCATTTT. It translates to CASSSTGLGSQPQHF.

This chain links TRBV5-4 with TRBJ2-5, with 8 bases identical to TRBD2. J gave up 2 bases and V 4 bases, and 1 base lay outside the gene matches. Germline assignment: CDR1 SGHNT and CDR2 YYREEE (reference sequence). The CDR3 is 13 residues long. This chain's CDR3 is CASSRGGQETQYF. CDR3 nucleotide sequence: TGTGCCAGCAGCCGGGGGGGGCAAGAGACCCAGTACTTC.

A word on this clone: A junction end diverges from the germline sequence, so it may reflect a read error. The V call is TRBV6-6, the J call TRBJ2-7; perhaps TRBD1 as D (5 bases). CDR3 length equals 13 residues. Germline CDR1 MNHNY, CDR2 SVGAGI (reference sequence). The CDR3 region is CSSNHQTAYEQYF. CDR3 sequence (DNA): TGTTCCAGCAATCACCAGACAGCCTACGAGCAGTACTTC.

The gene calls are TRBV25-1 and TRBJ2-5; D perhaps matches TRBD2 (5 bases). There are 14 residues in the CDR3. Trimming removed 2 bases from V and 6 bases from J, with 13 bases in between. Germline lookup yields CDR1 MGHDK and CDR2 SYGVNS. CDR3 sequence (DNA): TGTGCCAGCAGTGAACATCTCGGGAAGAAGACCCAGTACTTC. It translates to CASSEHLGKKTQYF.

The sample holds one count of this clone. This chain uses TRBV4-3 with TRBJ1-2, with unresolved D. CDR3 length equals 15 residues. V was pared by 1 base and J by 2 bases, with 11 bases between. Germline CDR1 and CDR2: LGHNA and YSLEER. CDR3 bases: TGCGCCAGCAGCCAAGTTGGCCGGAGGAACTATGGCTACACCTTC. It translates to CASSQVGRRNYGYTF.

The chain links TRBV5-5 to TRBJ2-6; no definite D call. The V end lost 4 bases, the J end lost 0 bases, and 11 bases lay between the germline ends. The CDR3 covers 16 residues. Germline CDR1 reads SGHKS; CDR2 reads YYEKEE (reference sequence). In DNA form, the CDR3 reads TGTGCCAGCAGCGCTGCATTGGCCTCTGGGGCCAACGTCCTGACTTTC. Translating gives CASSAALASGANVLTF.

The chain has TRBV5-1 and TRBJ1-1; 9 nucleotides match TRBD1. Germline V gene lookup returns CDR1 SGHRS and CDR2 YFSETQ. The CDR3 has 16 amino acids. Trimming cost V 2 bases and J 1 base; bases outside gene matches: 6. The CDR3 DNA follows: TGCGCCAGCAGCTTACAGCCGGGACAGGGGAACACTGAAGCTTTCTTT. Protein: CASSLQPGQGNTEAFF.

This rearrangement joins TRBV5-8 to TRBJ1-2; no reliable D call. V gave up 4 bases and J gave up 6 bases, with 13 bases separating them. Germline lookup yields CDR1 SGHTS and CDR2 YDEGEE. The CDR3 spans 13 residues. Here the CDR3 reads CASSVRGVHGYTF. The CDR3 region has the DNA TGTGCCAGCAGCGTACGGGGTGTACATGGCTACACCTTC.